Listed below are T cell receptor beta chains from one sample, sequenced in a study of post-analysis software for immune sequencing data. TCRdb processed the PCR reads anew with MiXCR; each CDR3 protein has one entry. The table lists roughly 870,000 distinct CDR3 sequences, approximately 53% of them singletons, with around 4.5% in the top ten. The sample comprised blood. The receptor set was obtained from a girl between 10 and 17 years old with multiple sclerosis. Each CDR3 is given with its conserved first and last residue. A D gene is named only where the DNA matches it firmly. Not every row has a clone size; where given, it reads once, few, many or a size class.

abundance: -; j_gene: TRBJ2-4; v_gene: TRBV4-2; d_gene: -; CDR3nt: TGTGCCAGCAGCCCCGGAGGGGCGGTCGAGAAAAACATTCAGTACTTC; CDR3aa: CASSPGGAVEKNIQYF
abundance: few; j_gene: TRBJ2-7; v_gene: TRBV9; d_gene: -; CDR3nt: TGTGCCAGCAGCGAACAGCCTGCGCTGGACTACGAGCAGTACTTC; CDR3aa: CASSEQPALDYEQYF
abundance: few; j_gene: TRBJ1-1; v_gene: TRBV28; d_gene: -; CDR3nt: TGTGCCAGCAGGGAGGGGTGGAACACTGAAGCTTTCTTT; CDR3aa: CASREGWNTEAFF
abundance: few; j_gene: TRBJ2-3; v_gene: TRBV20-1; d_gene: -; CDR3nt: TGCAGTGCTAGAGATCAATGGGGCTCGGGCACAGATACGCAGTATTTT; CDR3aa: CSARDQWGSGTDTQYF
abundance: few; j_gene: TRBJ2-7; v_gene: TRBV4-2; d_gene: -; CDR3nt: TGTGCCAGCAGCCAGCCGGGGGTTCGACGAGACGGTTACGAGCAGTACTTC; CDR3aa: CASSQPGVRRDGYEQYF
abundance: -; j_gene: TRBJ1-5; v_gene: TRBV2; d_gene: TRBD1; CDR3nt: TGTGCCAGCAGTGAATTAACAGGGGGCCGCAGCCCCCAGCATTTT; CDR3aa: CASSELTGGRSPQHF
abundance: -; j_gene: TRBJ2-5; v_gene: TRBV2; d_gene: -; CDR3nt: TGTGCCAGCAATGGGGCGGAGACCCAGTACTTC; CDR3aa: CASNGAETQYF
abundance: -; j_gene: TRBJ2-7; v_gene: TRBV19; d_gene: -; CDR3nt: TGTGCCAGTAGACAAGACGGACTGACGTCTTGGGAGCAGTACTTC; CDR3aa: CASRQDGLTSWEQYF
abundance: -; j_gene: TRBJ1-2; v_gene: TRBV7-9; d_gene: -; CDR3nt: TGTGCCAGCAGCGAGGGACTCTATGGCTACACCTTC; CDR3aa: CASSEGLYGYTF
abundance: -; j_gene: TRBJ2-5; v_gene: TRBV9; d_gene: -; CDR3nt: TGTGCCAGCAGCGTAAATGTGCGCTCCGGAGAGACCCAGTACTTC; CDR3aa: CASSVNVRSGETQYF
abundance: -; j_gene: TRBJ1-2; v_gene: TRBV25-1; d_gene: TRBD1; CDR3nt: TGTGCCAGCAATTTCGGCAGGGGGGACTATGGCTACACCTTC; CDR3aa: CASNFGRGDYGYTF
abundance: few; j_gene: TRBJ2-1; v_gene: TRBV7-2; d_gene: TRBD2; CDR3nt: TGTGCCAGCAGCCTGCAGCGGGAGTGGAATGAGCAGTTCTTC; CDR3aa: CASSLQREWNEQFF
abundance: -; j_gene: TRBJ1-2; v_gene: TRBV3-1; d_gene: TRBD1; CDR3nt: TGTGCCAGCAGCCAAGTTCCAACCGGGACAGGGAATGGCTACACCTTC; CDR3aa: CASSQVPTGTGNGYTF
abundance: few; j_gene: TRBJ2-7; v_gene: TRBV5-1; d_gene: -; CDR3nt: TGCGCCAGCAAGTCTCAACGCTCGGGTTCCTACGAGCAGTACTTC; CDR3aa: CASKSQRSGSYEQYF
abundance: -; j_gene: TRBJ2-7; v_gene: TRBV7-2; d_gene: TRBD1; CDR3nt: TGTGCCAGCAGCATCGCTCGGGACAGCGCCTACGAGCAGTACTTC; CDR3aa: CASSIARDSAYEQYF
abundance: -; j_gene: TRBJ1-4; v_gene: TRBV25-1; d_gene: -; CDR3nt: TGTGCCAGCCGCGGGACAATTGTAGAAAAACTGTTTTTT; CDR3aa: CASRGTIVEKLFF
abundance: -; j_gene: TRBJ1-1; v_gene: TRBV6-1; d_gene: -; CDR3nt: TGTGCCAGCAGTGGGGGGGTGGGGACAATAAACACTGAAGCTTTCTTT; CDR3aa: CASSGGVGTINTEAFF
abundance: -; j_gene: TRBJ2-4; v_gene: TRBV5-1; d_gene: TRBD2; CDR3nt: TGCGCCAGCAGCTTGGCCCGGGGGGAGGGGGCCAAAAACATTCAGTACTTC; CDR3aa: CASSLARGEGAKNIQYF
abundance: few; j_gene: TRBJ1-1; v_gene: TRBV7-2; d_gene: -; CDR3nt: TGTGCCAGCAGCCAACCCTGGGTAGGGGAGATGGGGGCTGAAGCTTTCTTT; CDR3aa: CASSQPWVGEMGAEAFF
abundance: -; j_gene: TRBJ1-1; v_gene: TRBV7-2; d_gene: -; CDR3nt: TGTGCCGGCGCAGTGGGGGGCTCGAACACTGAAGCTTTCTTT; CDR3aa: CAGAVGGSNTEAFF
abundance: few; j_gene: TRBJ2-7; v_gene: TRBV20-1; d_gene: TRBD1; CDR3nt: TGCAGTGCTAGAGTACCCGCCCAGGGGGCCTACGAGCAGTACTTC; CDR3aa: CSARVPAQGAYEQYF
abundance: -; j_gene: TRBJ2-7; v_gene: TRBV20-1; d_gene: -; CDR3nt: TGCAGTGCTAAAGACAACACCGGCATCTACGAGCAGTACTTC; CDR3aa: CSAKDNTGIYEQYF
abundance: -; j_gene: TRBJ1-5; v_gene: TRBV6-5; d_gene: TRBD1; CDR3nt: TGTGCCAGCCAAGGGGGCGCCGGGCAGCCCCAGCATTTT; CDR3aa: CASQGGAGQPQHF
abundance: many; j_gene: TRBJ2-1; v_gene: TRBV29-1; d_gene: TRBD1; CDR3nt: TGCAGCGGACAGGGTCCCTACAATGAGCAGTTCTTC; CDR3aa: CSGQGPYNEQFF
abundance: few; j_gene: TRBJ2-1; v_gene: TRBV29-1; d_gene: -; CDR3nt: TGCAGCGTCCCCTCCGGGACAAGGTCCTACAATGAGCAGTTCTTC; CDR3aa: CSVPSGTRSYNEQFF
abundance: -; j_gene: TRBJ2-7; v_gene: TRBV20-1; d_gene: TRBD2; CDR3nt: TGCAGTGCAGCCCCGGGACTACCCCCCGAGCAGTACTTC; CDR3aa: CSAAPGLPPEQYF
abundance: -; j_gene: TRBJ2-7; v_gene: TRBV4-1; d_gene: TRBD2; CDR3nt: TGCGCCAGCAGCCCCCCGGGCAGCGGGGGGATGGAGCAGTACTTC; CDR3aa: CASSPPGSGGMEQYF
abundance: -; j_gene: TRBJ2-7; v_gene: TRBV10-3; d_gene: TRBD1; CDR3nt: TGTGCCATCAGCCCCGGGACAGGACACTACGAGCAGTACTTC; CDR3aa: CAISPGTGHYEQYF
abundance: -; j_gene: TRBJ2-3; v_gene: TRBV5-1; d_gene: TRBD1; CDR3nt: TGCGCCAGCAGCTTGGGACAGGGGACGGCTTGGACAGATACGCAGTATTTT; CDR3aa: CASSLGQGTAWTDTQYF
abundance: -; j_gene: TRBJ1-6; v_gene: TRBV9; d_gene: TRBD1; CDR3nt: TGTGCCAGCAATACCCCGGGACAGGGAGGTTCACCCCTCCACTTT; CDR3aa: CASNTPGQGGSPLHF
abundance: -; j_gene: TRBJ1-1; v_gene: TRBV5-1; d_gene: -; CDR3nt: TGCGCCAGCGGCACAGGGAAGGTGGGCACTGAAGCTTTCTTT; CDR3aa: CASGTGKVGTEAFF
abundance: -; j_gene: TRBJ2-7; v_gene: TRBV12-3/TRBV12-4; d_gene: -; CDR3nt: TGTGCCAGCACAGGAGGGGCCGAGCAGTACTTC; CDR3aa: CASTGGAEQYF
abundance: -; j_gene: TRBJ2-3; v_gene: TRBV12-3/TRBV12-4; d_gene: -; CDR3nt: TGTGCCAGCAGTTTAATTACAGATGCGCAGTATTTT; CDR3aa: CASSLITDAQYF
abundance: -; j_gene: TRBJ2-7; v_gene: TRBV25-1; d_gene: -; CDR3nt: TGTGCCAGCAGTGAATTAACCAGACCTTACGAGCAGTACTTC; CDR3aa: CASSELTRPYEQYF
abundance: -; j_gene: TRBJ1-2; v_gene: TRBV29-1; d_gene: -; CDR3nt: TGCAGCGTTCAGGATGAGGCGGACTCCAACTTTTATGGCTACACCTTC; CDR3aa: CSVQDEADSNFYGYTF
abundance: once; j_gene: TRBJ2-1; v_gene: TRBV5-1; d_gene: TRBD1; CDR3nt: TGCGCCAGCAGCCTGTCGACAGGGGCCGGTACTGATGAGCAGTTCTTC; CDR3aa: CASSLSTGAGTDEQFF
abundance: -; j_gene: TRBJ2-7; v_gene: TRBV5-1; d_gene: TRBD1; CDR3nt: TGCGCCAGCAGCTTGGCCTTGGGACAGGAAGGCGAGCAGTACTTC; CDR3aa: CASSLALGQEGEQYF
abundance: -; j_gene: TRBJ2-7; v_gene: TRBV20-1; d_gene: TRBD2; CDR3nt: TGCAGTGCCCAGACTAGCGGGAGTCCCTACGAGCAGTACTTC; CDR3aa: CSAQTSGSPYEQYF
abundance: -; j_gene: TRBJ2-1; v_gene: TRBV20-1; d_gene: TRBD1; CDR3nt: TGCAGTGGAGGGGGCGATGTCGACAATGAGCAGTTCTTC; CDR3aa: CSGGGDVDNEQFF
abundance: -; j_gene: TRBJ1-1; v_gene: TRBV5-1; d_gene: -; CDR3nt: TGCGCCAGCAGCCGACAGGTGAACACTGAAGCTTTCTTT; CDR3aa: CASSRQVNTEAFF
abundance: few; j_gene: TRBJ2-1; v_gene: TRBV7-9; d_gene: -; CDR3nt: TGTGCCAGCAGCTTCCGAGACTTAAACAATGAGCAGTTCTTC; CDR3aa: CASSFRDLNNEQFF
abundance: -; j_gene: TRBJ2-7; v_gene: TRBV3-1; d_gene: TRBD2; CDR3nt: TGTGCCAGCAGCCAAGGACTAGCGGGAGGGCCACAGCAGTACTTC; CDR3aa: CASSQGLAGGPQQYF
abundance: few; j_gene: TRBJ2-5; v_gene: TRBV6-5; d_gene: TRBD2; CDR3nt: TGTGCCAGCAGGACAAGGTCGCGGGAGGTGGAGACCCAGTACTTC; CDR3aa: CASRTRSREVETQYF
abundance: -; j_gene: TRBJ1-5; v_gene: TRBV5-5; d_gene: TRBD1; CDR3nt: TGTGCCAGCAGCCCGGCGGGGACAGGGGATCAGCCCCAGCATTTT; CDR3aa: CASSPAGTGDQPQHF
abundance: -; j_gene: TRBJ2-3; v_gene: TRBV5-1; d_gene: -; CDR3nt: TGCGCCAGCAGCTTGGTATCCAGCGGGCTAACAGATACGCAGTATTTT; CDR3aa: CASSLVSSGLTDTQYF
abundance: -; j_gene: TRBJ2-3; v_gene: TRBV5-1; d_gene: -; CDR3nt: TGCGCCAGCAGCGAACACAGGGCGACAGATACGCAGTATTTT; CDR3aa: CASSEHRATDTQYF
abundance: once; j_gene: TRBJ1-5; v_gene: TRBV29-1; d_gene: -; CDR3nt: TGCAGCGCTTTATCGGGGCTCGGCAATCAGCCCCAGCATTTT; CDR3aa: CSALSGLGNQPQHF
abundance: few; j_gene: TRBJ1-2; v_gene: TRBV7-2; d_gene: -; CDR3nt: TGTGCCAGCAGCTTAAAGCGGGCCGCGAGCGGCTACACCTTC; CDR3aa: CASSLKRAASGYTF
abundance: -; j_gene: TRBJ2-1; v_gene: TRBV5-1; d_gene: TRBD2; CDR3nt: TGCGCCAGCAGCGTAAAACTCGGGGGGGCTCAGGGAGAGCAGTTCTTC; CDR3aa: CASSVKLGGAQGEQFF
abundance: -; j_gene: TRBJ1-1; v_gene: TRBV3-1; d_gene: -; CDR3nt: TGTGCCAGCAGCCCTTGGACAAAAATAAGCACTGAAGCTTTCTTT; CDR3aa: CASSPWTKISTEAFF
abundance: -; j_gene: TRBJ1-4; v_gene: TRBV5-1; d_gene: -; CDR3nt: TGTGCCAGCAGCTTGGGGCAGCTGAATGAAAAACTGTTTTTT; CDR3aa: CASSLGQLNEKLFF
abundance: -; j_gene: TRBJ2-2; v_gene: TRBV10-3; d_gene: TRBD1; CDR3nt: TGTGCCATCAGTGGGTCGGAGTCCAGGGGGCGCGCCGGGGAGCTGTTTTTT; CDR3aa: CAISGSESRGRAGELFF
abundance: -; j_gene: TRBJ2-5; v_gene: TRBV6-6; d_gene: TRBD2; CDR3nt: TGTGCCAGCAGCCTCCGGGCTAGCGGGGGCCCAGAAGAGACCCAGTACTTC; CDR3aa: CASSLRASGGPEETQYF
abundance: -; j_gene: TRBJ2-4; v_gene: TRBV20-1; d_gene: TRBD2; CDR3nt: TGCAGTGCTAGAGCCGTGGCTAGCGGGGGGGGGAACATTCAGTACTTC; CDR3aa: CSARAVASGGGNIQYF
abundance: once; j_gene: TRBJ2-1; v_gene: TRBV6-2/TRBV6-3; d_gene: TRBD2; CDR3nt: TGTGCCAGCAGTCCCCTACTAGCGGTTATGAGGGATGAGCAGTTCTTC; CDR3aa: CASSPLLAVMRDEQFF
abundance: few; j_gene: TRBJ2-5; v_gene: TRBV20-1; d_gene: TRBD2; CDR3nt: TGCAGTGCTAGTCGACTAGCGGCACAAGAGACCCAGTACTTC; CDR3aa: CSASRLAAQETQYF
abundance: -; j_gene: TRBJ2-5; v_gene: TRBV20-1; d_gene: TRBD2; CDR3nt: TGCAGTGCTAATGCGGGAGTCCTCCTCCAAGAGACCCAGTACTTC; CDR3aa: CSANAGVLLQETQYF
abundance: -; j_gene: TRBJ2-5; v_gene: TRBV29-1; d_gene: -; CDR3nt: TGCAGCGTTGAAGGGAGATCCCCGGGCCACCAAGAGACCCAGTACTTC; CDR3aa: CSVEGRSPGHQETQYF
abundance: -; j_gene: TRBJ2-4; v_gene: TRBV7-2; d_gene: TRBD2; CDR3nt: TGTGCCAGCAGCTTTGCTACCCCAGGGAGGGACATTCAGTACTTC; CDR3aa: CASSFATPGRDIQYF